This TCR beta chain was identified in a study of beta chain features in type 1 diabetes. V lost 0 bases, J lost 0 bases, and 6 bases lay in between. Germline CDR1 and CDR2: MGHRA and YSYEKL. This CDR3 has 15 amino acids. Whole-study results and caveats: The naive, central memory and Treg TCRB repertoires looked more alike in patients than they did in healthy donors.

Expressed TCRB transcripts were sequenced, since all the RNA that had been isolated was reverse transcribed. Method: immunoSEQ multiplex PCR; TCRdb's copy keeps in-frame clones and lacks some. The data hold 600,000 to 650,000 clones, with roughly a sixth observed a single time. In regard to this clone: Its target is unknown.

This clonotype originated in a man aged 18 to 29 in good health. Sequencing was carried out using naive CD4+ T cells from blood. This chain joins TRBV4-1 and TRBJ2-1; D unresolved. The CDR3 loop is CASSQERFSYNEQFF. DNA for the CDR3: TGCGCCAGCAGCCAAGAAAGGTTCTCCTACAATGAGCAGTTCTTC.